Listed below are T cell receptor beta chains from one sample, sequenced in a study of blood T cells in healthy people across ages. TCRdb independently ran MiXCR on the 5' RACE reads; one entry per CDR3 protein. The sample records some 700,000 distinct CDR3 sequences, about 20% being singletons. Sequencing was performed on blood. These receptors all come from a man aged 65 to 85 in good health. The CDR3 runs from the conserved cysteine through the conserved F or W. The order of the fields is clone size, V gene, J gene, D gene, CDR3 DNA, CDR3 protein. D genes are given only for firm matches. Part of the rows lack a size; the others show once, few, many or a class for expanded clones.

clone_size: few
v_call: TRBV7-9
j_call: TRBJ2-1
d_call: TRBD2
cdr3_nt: TGTGCGTCGGGGGGGCCCTACAATGAGCAGTTCTTC
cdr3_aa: CASGGPYNEQFF

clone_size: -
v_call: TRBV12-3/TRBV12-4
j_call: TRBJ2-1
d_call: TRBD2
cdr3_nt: TGTGCCAGCAGTTTAGTTATAGCGGGGGTTGAGCAGTTCTTC
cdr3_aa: CASSLVIAGVEQFF

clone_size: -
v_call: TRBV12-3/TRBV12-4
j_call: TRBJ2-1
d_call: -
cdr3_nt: TGTGCCAGCAGTTTAGGTTTGGCCAATTCCTACAATGAGCAGTTCTTC
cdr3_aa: CASSLGLANSYNEQFF

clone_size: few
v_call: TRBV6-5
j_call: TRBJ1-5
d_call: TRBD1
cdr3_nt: TGTGCCAGCAGTCCACAGGGGAATATGATTCAGCCCCAGCATTTT
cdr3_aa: CASSPQGNMIQPQHF

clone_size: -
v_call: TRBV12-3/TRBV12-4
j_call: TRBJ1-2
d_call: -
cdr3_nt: TGTGCCAGCAGTTTTGTCGGGGGGGAATATGGCTACACCTTC
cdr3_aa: CASSFVGGEYGYTF

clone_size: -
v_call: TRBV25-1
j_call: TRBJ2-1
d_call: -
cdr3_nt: TGTGCCAGCAGTGACTGGCCGGGACACGGATACAATGAGCAGTTCTTC
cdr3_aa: CASSDWPGHGYNEQFF

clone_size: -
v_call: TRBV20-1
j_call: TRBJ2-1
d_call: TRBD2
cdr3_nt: TGCAGTGCTAGAGATGTTAGCGGGAGGGCCAGGAATGAGCAGTTCTTC
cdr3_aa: CSARDVSGRARNEQFF

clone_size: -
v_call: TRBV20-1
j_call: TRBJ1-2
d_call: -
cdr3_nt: TGCAGTGCCCAAGAGGGCGGATCTAACTATGGCTACACCTTC
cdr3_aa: CSAQEGGSNYGYTF

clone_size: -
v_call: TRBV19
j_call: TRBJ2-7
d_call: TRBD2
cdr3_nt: TGTGCCAGTAGTATAGAGCGGGGGTCCTCCTACGAGCAGTACTTC
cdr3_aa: CASSIERGSSYEQYF

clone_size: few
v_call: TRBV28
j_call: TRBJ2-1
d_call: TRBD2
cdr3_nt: TGTGCCAGCTTTCTAGCGGGAGGTCGAAATGAGCAGTTCTTC
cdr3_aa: CASFLAGGRNEQFF